Following are 5 T cell receptor beta chains from one sample sequenced in a study of cytomegalovirus exposure and HLA in healthy donors. A multiplex PCR was run with 60 Vbeta primers and 13 Jbeta primers. Profiled with immunoSEQ multiplex PCR; TCRdb holds only in-frame clones, not every one. The sample comprises about 150,000 clones, over 65% of which are singletons, and around 2.3% rests with the top ten. Sequences were obtained from PBMCs. Receptors originate from a man aged 30 to 45 in good health and CMV-seronegative.

For the CDR3, the DNA is TGTGCCAGCAGCCGAAGCGAGACCGGGGAGCTGTTTTTT. Translating gives CASSRSETGELFF. The genes are TRBV13 and TRBJ2-2, with unresolved D. Germline V gene sequence: CDR1 PRHDT, CDR2 FYEKMQ (reference sequence). The CDR3 consists of 13 residues. Trimming shortened V by 5 bases and J by 5 bases, and 9 bases separated the two germline ends.

This clone appeared a few times. The gene calls are TRBV2 and TRBJ1-5; D not certain. From germline, CDR1 is SNHLY and CDR2 FYNNEI. Trimming left V 6 bases short and J 7 bases short, with 10 bases between. The CDR3 totals 12 residues. CDR3 nucleotides: TGTGCCAGCAGGGGAGTAGGGCAGCCCCAGCATTTT. Amino acid sequence: CASRGVGQPQHF. The variable domain in full, with the rest retrieved from reference TRBV2 and TRBJ1-5, is EPEVTQTPSHQVTQMGQEVILRCVPISNHLYFYWYRQILGQKVEFLVSFYNNEISEKSEIFDDQFSVERPDGSNFTLKIRSTKLEDSAMYFCASRGVGQPQHFGDGTRLSIL.

The chain carries TRBV15 and TRBJ1-4; 8 bases agree with TRBD1. V gave up 7 bases and J gave up 7 bases; unmatched junction bases: 8. Looked up from germline, CDR1 is LNHNV and CDR2 is YYDKDF (reference sequence). This CDR3 comprises 14 residues. In nucleotides, the CDR3 is TGTGCCACCAACCCCCGCAGGGGGCTTGAAAAACTGTTTTTT. It specifies CATNPRRGLEKLFF. The full variable domain, completed using reference TRBV15 and TRBJ1-4, is DAMVIQNPRYQVTQFGKPVTLSCSQTLNHNVMYWYQQKSSQAPKLLFHYYDKDFNNEADTPDNFQSRRPNTSFCFLDIRSPGLGDTAMYLCATNPRRGLEKLFFGSGTQLSVL.

Comments on this clone: Other DNA sequences in the same sample also yield this CDR3. The rearrangement uses TRBV29-1 and TRBJ1-1; 10 bases match TRBD1. This CDR3 spans 14 amino acids. The V segment lost 3 bases and the J segment 7 bases; nucleotides outside the gene matches: 8. Germline lookup yields CDR1 SQVTM and CDR2 ANQGSEA. CDR3 bases: TGCAGCGTTGACATCTCTGGACAGGGGGATGAAGCTTTCTTT. This codes for CSVDISGQGDEAFF.

The chain recombines TRBV6-1 with TRBJ2-7; D not resolved. The CDR3 has 11 residues. Germline V CDR1 and CDR2: MNHNS, SASEGT. Trimming pared 6 bases from V and 3 bases from J, leaving 6 bases between. The CDR3 bases are TGTGCCAGCAGAACTTACTACGAGCAGTACTTC. It is translated as CASRTYYEQYF.